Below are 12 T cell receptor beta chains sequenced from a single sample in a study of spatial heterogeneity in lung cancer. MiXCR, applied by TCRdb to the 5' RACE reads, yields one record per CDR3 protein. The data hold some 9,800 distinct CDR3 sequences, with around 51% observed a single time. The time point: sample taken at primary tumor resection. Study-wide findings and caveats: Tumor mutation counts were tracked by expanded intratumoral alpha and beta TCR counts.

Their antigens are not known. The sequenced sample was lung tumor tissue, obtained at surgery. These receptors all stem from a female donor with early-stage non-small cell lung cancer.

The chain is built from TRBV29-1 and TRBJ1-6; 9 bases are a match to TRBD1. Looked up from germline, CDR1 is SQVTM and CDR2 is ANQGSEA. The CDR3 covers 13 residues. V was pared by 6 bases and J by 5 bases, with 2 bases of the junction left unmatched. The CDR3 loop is CSVRDRDNSPLHF. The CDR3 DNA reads TGCAGCGTGAGGGACAGGGATAATTCACCCCTCCACTTT.

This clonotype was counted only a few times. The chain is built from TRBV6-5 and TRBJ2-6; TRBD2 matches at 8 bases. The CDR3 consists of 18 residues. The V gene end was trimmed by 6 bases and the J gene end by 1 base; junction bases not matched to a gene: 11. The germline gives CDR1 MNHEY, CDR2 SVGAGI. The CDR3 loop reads CASSRTRTSRSGANVLTF. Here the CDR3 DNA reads TGTGCCAGCAGCCGAACGAGGACTAGCAGATCTGGGGCCAACGTCCTGACTTTC.

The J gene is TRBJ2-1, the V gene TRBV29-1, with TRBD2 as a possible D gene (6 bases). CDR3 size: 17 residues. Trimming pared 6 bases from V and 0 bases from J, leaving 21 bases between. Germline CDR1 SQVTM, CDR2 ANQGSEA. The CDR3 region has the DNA TGCAGCGTCGTTAGGGACTCCACATTGAGCTCCTACAATGAGCAGTTCTTC. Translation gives CSVVRDSTLSSYNEQFF.

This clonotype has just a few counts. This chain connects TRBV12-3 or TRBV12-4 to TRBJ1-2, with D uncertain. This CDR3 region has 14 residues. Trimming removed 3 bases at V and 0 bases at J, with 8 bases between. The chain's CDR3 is CASSFKAANYGYTF. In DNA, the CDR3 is TGTGCCAGCAGTTTTAAGGCAGCTAACTATGGCTACACCTTC.

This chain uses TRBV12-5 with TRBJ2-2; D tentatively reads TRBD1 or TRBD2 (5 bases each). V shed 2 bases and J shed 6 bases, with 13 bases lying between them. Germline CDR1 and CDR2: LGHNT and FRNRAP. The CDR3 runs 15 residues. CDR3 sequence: CASGLSSGPPGELFF. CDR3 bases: TGTGCTAGTGGTTTGTCCTCGGGGCCCCCCGGGGAGCTGTTTTTT.

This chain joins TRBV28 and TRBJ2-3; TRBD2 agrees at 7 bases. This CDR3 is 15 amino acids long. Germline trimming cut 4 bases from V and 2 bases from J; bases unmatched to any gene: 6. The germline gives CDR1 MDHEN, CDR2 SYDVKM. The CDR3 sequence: CASSSRDYATDTQYF. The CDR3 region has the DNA TGTGCCAGCAGTTCCCGGGACTACGCCACAGATACGCAGTATTTT. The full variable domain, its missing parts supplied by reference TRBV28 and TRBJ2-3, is DVKVTQSSRYLVKRTGEKVFLECVQDMDHENMFWYRQDPGLGLRLIYFSYDVKMKEKGDIPEGYSVSREKKERFSLILESASTNQTSMYLCASSSRDYATDTQYFGPGTRLTVL.

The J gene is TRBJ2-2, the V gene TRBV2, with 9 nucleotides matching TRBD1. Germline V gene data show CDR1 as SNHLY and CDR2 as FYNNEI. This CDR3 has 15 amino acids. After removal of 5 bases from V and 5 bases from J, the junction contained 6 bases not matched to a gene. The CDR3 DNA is TGTGCCAGCAGTTACGGGACAGGGAGGACCGGGGAGCTGTTTTTT. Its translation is CASSYGTGRTGELFF.

The CDR3 loop is CASSQPQGGNTIYF. Written as DNA, the CDR3 is TGTGCCAGCAGCCAGCCTCAGGGAGGAAACACCATATATTTT. The rearrangement links TRBV4-2 to TRBJ1-3; a weak D match, TRBD1 (5 bases). Germline CDR1 and CDR2: LGHNA and YNFKEQ. Trimming shortened V by 3 bases and J by 4 bases, and 10 bases separated the two germline ends. The CDR3 spans 14 residues.

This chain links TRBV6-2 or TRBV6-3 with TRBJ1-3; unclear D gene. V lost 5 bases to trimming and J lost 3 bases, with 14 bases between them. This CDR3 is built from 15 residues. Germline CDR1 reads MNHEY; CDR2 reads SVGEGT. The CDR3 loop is CASSRSGSIGNTIYF. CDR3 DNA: TGTGCCAGCAGTCGCTCAGGATCGATTGGAAACACCATATATTTT.

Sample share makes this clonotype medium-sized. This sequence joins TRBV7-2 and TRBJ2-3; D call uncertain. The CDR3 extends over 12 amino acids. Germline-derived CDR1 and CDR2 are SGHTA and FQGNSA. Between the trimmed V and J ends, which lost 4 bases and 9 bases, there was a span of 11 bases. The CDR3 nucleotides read TGTGCCAGCAGCTCAGCCCCAGGCACGCAGTATTTT. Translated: CASSSAPGTQYF.

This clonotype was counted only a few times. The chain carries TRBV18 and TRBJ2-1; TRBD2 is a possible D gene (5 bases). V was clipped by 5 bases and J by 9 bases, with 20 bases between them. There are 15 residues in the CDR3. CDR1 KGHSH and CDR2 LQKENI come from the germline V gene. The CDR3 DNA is TGTGCCAGCTCATCAGACAACGGAGGACGTGGTGAGCAGTTCTTC. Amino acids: CASSSDNGGRGEQFF.

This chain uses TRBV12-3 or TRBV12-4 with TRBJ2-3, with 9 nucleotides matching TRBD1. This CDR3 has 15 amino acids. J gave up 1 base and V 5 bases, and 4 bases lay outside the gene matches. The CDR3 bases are TGTGCCAGCAGTCCACGGGACAGGGGCACAGATACGCAGTATTTT. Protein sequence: CASSPRDRGTDTQYF.